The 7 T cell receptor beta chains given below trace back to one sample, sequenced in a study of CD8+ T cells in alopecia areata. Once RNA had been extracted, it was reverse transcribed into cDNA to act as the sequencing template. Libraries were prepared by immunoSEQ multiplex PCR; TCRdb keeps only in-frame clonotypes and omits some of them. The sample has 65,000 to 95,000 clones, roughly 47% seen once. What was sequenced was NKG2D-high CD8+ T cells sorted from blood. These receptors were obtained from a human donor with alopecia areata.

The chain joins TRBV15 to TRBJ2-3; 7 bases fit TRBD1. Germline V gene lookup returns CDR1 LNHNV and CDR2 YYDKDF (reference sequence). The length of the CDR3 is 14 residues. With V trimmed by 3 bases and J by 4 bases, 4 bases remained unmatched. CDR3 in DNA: TGTGCCACCAGCAGCTACAGGGGCGCAGATACGCAGTATTTT. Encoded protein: CATSSYRGADTQYF.

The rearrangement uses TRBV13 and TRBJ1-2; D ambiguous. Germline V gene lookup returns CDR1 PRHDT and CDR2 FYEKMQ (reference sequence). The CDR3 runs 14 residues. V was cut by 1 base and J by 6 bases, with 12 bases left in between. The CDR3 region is CASSLEGMGNGYTF. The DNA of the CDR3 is TGTGCCAGCAGCTTAGAAGGCATGGGAAATGGCTACACCTTC.

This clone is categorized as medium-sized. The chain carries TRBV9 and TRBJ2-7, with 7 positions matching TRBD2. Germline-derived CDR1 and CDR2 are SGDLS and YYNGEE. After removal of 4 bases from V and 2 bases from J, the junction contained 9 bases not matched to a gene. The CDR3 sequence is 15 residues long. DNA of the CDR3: TGTGCCAGCAGCCCTTACGCTAGCGGAACCTACGAGCAGTACTTC. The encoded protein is CASSPYASGTYEQYF. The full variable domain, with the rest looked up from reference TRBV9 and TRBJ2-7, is DSGVTQTPKHLITATGQRVTLRCSPRSGDLSVYWYQQSLDQGLQFLIQYYNGEERAKGNILERFSAQQFPDLHSELNLSSLELGDSALYFCASSPYASGTYEQYFGPGTRLTVT.

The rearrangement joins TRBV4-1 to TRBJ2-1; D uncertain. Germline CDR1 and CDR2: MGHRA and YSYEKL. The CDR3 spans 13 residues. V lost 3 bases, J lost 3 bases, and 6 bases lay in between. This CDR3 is CASSQRNYNEQFF. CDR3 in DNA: TGCGCCAGCAGCCAGCGGAACTACAATGAGCAGTTCTTC.

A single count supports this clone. DNA of the CDR3: TGTGCCAGCAGTGATAGGACAAAAGAGGATGAAAAACTGTTTTTT. Translating gives CASSDRTKEDEKLFF. The genes are TRBV2 and TRBJ1-4; possibly TRBD1 for D (5 bases). CDR3 length equals 15 residues. The germline V and J ends were trimmed by 3 bases and 6 bases, with 14 bases remaining between them. Germline CDR1 and CDR2: SNHLY and FYNNEI.

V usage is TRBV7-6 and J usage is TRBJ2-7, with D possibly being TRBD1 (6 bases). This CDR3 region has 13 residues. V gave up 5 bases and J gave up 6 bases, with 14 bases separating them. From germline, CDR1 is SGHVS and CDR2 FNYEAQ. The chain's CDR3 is CASSLTGTGEQYF. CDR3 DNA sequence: TGTGCCAGCAGCCTGACAGGTACCGGCGAGCAGTACTTC.

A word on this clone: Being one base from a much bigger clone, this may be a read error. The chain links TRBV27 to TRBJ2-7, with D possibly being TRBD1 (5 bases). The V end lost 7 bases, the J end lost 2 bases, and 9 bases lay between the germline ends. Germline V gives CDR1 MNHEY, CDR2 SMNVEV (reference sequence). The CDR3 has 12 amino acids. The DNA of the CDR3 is TGTGCCAGCAAGGGCAGGGCCTACGAGCAGTACTTC. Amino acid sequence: CASKGRAYEQYF.